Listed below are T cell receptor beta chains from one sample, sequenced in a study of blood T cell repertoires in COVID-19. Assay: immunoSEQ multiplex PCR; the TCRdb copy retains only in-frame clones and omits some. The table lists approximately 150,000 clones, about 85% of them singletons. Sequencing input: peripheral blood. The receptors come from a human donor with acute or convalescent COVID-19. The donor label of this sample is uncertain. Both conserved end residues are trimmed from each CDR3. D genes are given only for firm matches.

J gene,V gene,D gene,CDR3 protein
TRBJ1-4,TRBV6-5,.,ASSYGQFNEKLF
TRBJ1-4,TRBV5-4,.,ASRRSEGEKLF
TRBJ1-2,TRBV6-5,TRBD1,ASRGTGGDYGYT
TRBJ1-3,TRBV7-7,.,ASSLARAGLSGNTIY
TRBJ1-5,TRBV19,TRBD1,ASSLAGQSGNQPQH
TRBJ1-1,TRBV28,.,ASSLPGREEAF
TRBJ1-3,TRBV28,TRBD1,ASSLNRQGASGNTIY
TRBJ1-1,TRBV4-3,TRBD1,ASSSYRGSEAF
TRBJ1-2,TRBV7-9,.,ASSPRGIANYGYT
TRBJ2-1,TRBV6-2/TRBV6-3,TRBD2,ASSSSGRAGTYNEQF
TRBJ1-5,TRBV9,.,ASRELVAGNQPQH
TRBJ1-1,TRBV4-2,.,ASSQAPTGLNTEAF
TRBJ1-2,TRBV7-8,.,ASSLDSSIYGYT
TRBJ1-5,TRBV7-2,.,ASSLVAAGNQPQH
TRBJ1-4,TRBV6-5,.,ASSRWGDSNEKLF
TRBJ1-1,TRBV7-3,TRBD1,ASSRTGGNTEAF
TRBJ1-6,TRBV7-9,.,ASSLESYPGASYNSPLH
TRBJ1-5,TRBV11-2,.,ASSKEGQPQH